Listed below are T cell receptor beta chains from one sample, sequenced in a study of T cell repertoires in cytomegalovirus infection. These TCRs are of unknown antigen specificity. TCRdb re-called the reads with MiXCR, one entry per CDR3 protein. The sample yields 75,000 to 100,000 distinct CDR3 sequences, approximately 30% seen once. Source: CD8+ T cells from cultured PBMCs, taken from culture after CMV antigen stimulation. The receptors were sampled from a human donor in good health (CMV status not recorded). Some clones in this sample may be carry-over from other donors' samples. Each CDR3 is given with its conserved first and last residue. A D gene is named only where the DNA matches it firmly. Part of the rows lack a size; the others show once, few, many or a class for expanded clones.

clone_size: many; cdr3_length: 13; d_call: -; v_call: TRBV29-1; j_call: TRBJ2-1; cdr3_aa: CSVERGGYNEQFF; cdr3_nt: TGCAGCGTTGAACGGGGTGGCTACAATGAGCAGTTCTTC
clone_size: few; cdr3_length: 16; d_call: TRBD2; v_call: TRBV6-5; j_call: TRBJ2-1; cdr3_aa: CASRPLAGDPYNEQFF; cdr3_nt: TGTGCCAGCAGGCCTCTCGCGGGGGACCCCTACAATGAGCAGTTCTTC
clone_size: many; cdr3_length: 14; d_call: TRBD1; v_call: TRBV24-1; j_call: TRBJ2-1; cdr3_aa: CATSDRTGVDEQFF; cdr3_nt: TGTGCCACCAGTGATAGGACAGGGGTGGATGAGCAGTTCTTC
clone_size: -; cdr3_length: 16; d_call: -; v_call: TRBV19; j_call: TRBJ1-2; cdr3_aa: CASSIGPMGYGYGYTF; cdr3_nt: TGTGCCAGTAGTATAGGGCCGATGGGGTACGGCTATGGCTACACCTTC
clone_size: many; cdr3_length: 19; d_call: -; v_call: TRBV7-8; j_call: TRBJ2-6; cdr3_aa: CASSDPDGPLTTGANVLTF; cdr3_nt: TGTGCCAGCAGCGACCCCGACGGGCCGCTGACGACTGGGGCCAACGTCCTGACTTTC
clone_size: -; cdr3_length: 14; d_call: -; v_call: TRBV28; j_call: TRBJ1-2; cdr3_aa: CASSLMRQGYGYTF; cdr3_nt: TGTGCCAGCAGTTTGATGAGGCAGGGCTATGGCTACACCTTC
clone_size: few; cdr3_length: 15; d_call: -; v_call: TRBV19; j_call: TRBJ1-5; cdr3_aa: CASSTDSAVGQPQHF; cdr3_nt: TGTGCCAGTAGCACGGACAGCGCGGTGGGGCAGCCCCAGCATTTT
clone_size: many; cdr3_length: 14; d_call: -; v_call: TRBV6-5; j_call: TRBJ1-3; cdr3_aa: CASSYPDISGTIYF; cdr3_nt: TGTGCCAGCAGTTACCCTGACATCTCCGGCACCATATATTTT
clone_size: few; cdr3_length: 19; d_call: -; v_call: TRBV15; j_call: TRBJ1-6; cdr3_aa: CATSRDRGTDWVDNSPLHF; cdr3_nt: TGTGCCACCAGCAGAGATCGCGGGACCGATTGGGTCGATAATTCACCCCTCCACTTT
clone_size: few; cdr3_length: 16; d_call: -; v_call: TRBV6-1; j_call: TRBJ2-3; cdr3_aa: CASTDRPPYDTDTQYF; cdr3_nt: TGTGCCAGCACTGACAGGCCCCCATACGACACAGATACGCAGTATTTT
clone_size: once; cdr3_length: 14; d_call: TRBD2; v_call: TRBV29-1; j_call: TRBJ2-5; cdr3_aa: CSVGRAGSQETQYF; cdr3_nt: TGCAGCGTTGGGCGAGCGGGGAGCCAAGAGACCCAGTACTTC